This passage covers 12 T cell receptor beta chains from one sample sequenced in a study of blood T cell repertoires in COVID-19. Sequencing was performed with immunoSEQ multiplex PCR; in TCRdb, only in-frame clones are kept and a portion is missing. The sample carries under 400,000 clones, around 87% recorded once. Material: peripheral blood. These receptors came from a woman under 40 with COVID-19, enrolled during active disease.

The rearrangement uses TRBV6-2 or TRBV6-3 and TRBJ2-7; possibly TRBD2 for D (6 bases). The CDR3 extends over 14 amino acids. Germline V lookup: CDR1 MNHEY, CDR2 SVGEGT. The V and J ends lost 4 bases and 2 bases respectively, with 12 bases between them. The CDR3 reads CASSFPGTAYEQYF. CDR3 in DNA: TGTGCCAGCAGTTTCCCTGGGACTGCCTACGAGCAGTACTTC.

This chain uses TRBV11-3 with TRBJ2-1; perhaps TRBD1 as D (6 bases). Trimming removed 5 bases from V and 0 bases from J, with 8 bases in between. Per the germline V gene, CDR1 is SGHNT and CDR2 is YENEEA. The CDR3 length is 14 residues. The CDR3, as DNA: TGTGCCAGCAGCCAACAGGGCTCCTACAATGAGCAGTTCTTC. It translates to CASSQQGSYNEQFF.

This clone was seen once. The CDR3 DNA sequence: TGTGCCAGCACGCGGACAGGGGAAATCGGAGGCTACACCTTC. Its translation is CASTRTGEIGGYTF. The rearrangement joins TRBV27 to TRBJ1-2, with TRBD1 identical over 9 bases. Germline trimming cut 7 bases from V and 8 bases from J; bases unmatched to any gene: 11. Germline CDR1 reads MNHEY; CDR2 reads SMNVEV (reference sequence). CDR3 length: 14 residues.

The chain combines TRBV11-2 with TRBJ1-6, with D tentatively TRBD1 (6 bases). V lost 5 bases to trimming and J lost 9 bases, with 11 bases between them. This CDR3 has 13 amino acids. The germline V gene has CDR1 SGHAT and CDR2 FQNNGV. CDR3 in amino acids: CASSPVGGSPLHF. The CDR3 DNA follows: TGTGCCAGCAGCCCCGTAGGGGGTTCACCCCTCCACTTT.

This chain connects TRBV19 to TRBJ1-4, with D uncertain. From germline, CDR1 is LNHDA and CDR2 SQIVND (reference sequence). The CDR3 is made up of 13 amino acids. V dropped 10 bases and J dropped 0 bases, with 9 bases sitting between them. CDR3 protein: CATTGATNEKLFF. The CDR3 DNA reads TGTGCCACAACCGGGGCAACTAATGAAAAACTGTTTTTT.

This chain connects TRBV19 to TRBJ1-6; D might be TRBD1 (5 bases). Germline V lookup: CDR1 LNHDA, CDR2 SQIVND (reference sequence). The CDR3 contains 16 residues. Trimming took 3 bases from V and 7 from J, leaving 16 bases between them. The CDR3 is CASSIGPGQRNSPLHF. The CDR3 nucleotides are TGTGCCAGTAGTATCGGCCCAGGGCAGAGAAATTCACCCCTCCACTTT. Full variable domain (missing parts from reference TRBV19 and TRBJ1-6): DGGITQSPKYLFRKEGQNVTLSCEQNLNHDAMYWYRQDPGQGLRLIYYSQIVNDFQKGDIAEGYSVSREKKESFPLTVTSAQKNPTAFYLCASSIGPGQRNSPLHFGNGTRLTVT.

A word on this clone: Other DNA sequences from this sample encode an identical CDR3 as well. This rearrangement joins TRBV3-1 (or the pseudogene TRBV3-2) to TRBJ2-7, with D hard to call. This CDR3 contains 12 residues. The germline CDR1 and CDR2 sequences are LGHDT and YNNKEL (reference sequence). V was pared by 1 base and J by 4 bases, with 5 bases between. In nucleotides, the CDR3 is TGTGCCAGCAGCCAAGCTAGGTACGAGCAGTACTTC. Translation: CASSQARYEQYF.

V gene TRBV4-1 combines with J gene TRBJ2-3; 10 bases map to TRBD2. The CDR3 consists of 14 residues. Germline V gene lookup returns CDR1 MGHRA and CDR2 YSYEKL. Germline trimming cut 4 bases from V and 7 bases from J; bases unmatched to any gene: 5. The CDR3 region is CASSRTTSGNTQYF. The CDR3 DNA reads as TGCGCCAGCAGCCGCACTACTAGCGGGAATACGCAGTATTTT.

This chain joins TRBV5-1 and TRBJ2-1; D is perhaps TRBD1 (6 bases). The CDR3 is 14 residues long. V lost 4 bases and J 8 bases, leaving 16 bases between the germline ends. CDR1 and CDR2 (germline): SGHRS, YFSETQ. CDR3 DNA: TGCGCCAGCAGCCCGACAGGAGGAGGCGATGAGCAGTTCTTC. Its translation: CASSPTGGGDEQFF.

The chain combines TRBV30 with TRBJ2-7, with a tentative D call TRBD1 (5 bases). The CDR3 extends over 14 amino acids. Germline CDR1 GTSNPN, CDR2 SVGIG (reference sequence). The V end was cut by 2 bases, the J end by 4 bases, with 15 bases between. CDR3 nucleotides: TGTGCCTGGAGTCTTAGGGGTTCGTTTTACGAGCAGTACTTC. Its translation: CAWSLRGSFYEQYF. Full variable domain (rest looked up from reference TRBV30 and TRBJ2-7): SQTIHQWPATLVQPVGSPLSLECTVEGTSNPNLYWYRQAAGRGLQLLFYSVGIGQISSEVPQNLSASRPQDRQFILSSKKLLLSDSGFYLCAWSLRGSFYEQYFGPGTRLTVT.

The rearrangement links TRBV6-2 or TRBV6-3 to TRBJ1-4; 9 positions match TRBD1. The CDR3 is 15 amino acids. V trimming: 4 bases; J trimming: 8 bases; junction bases outside the gene matches: 8. Germline V CDR1 and CDR2: MNHEY, SVGEGT. DNA for the CDR3: TGTGCCAGCAGTTTTTTACAGGGGGCCGAAGAAAAACTGTTTTTT. It is translated as CASSFLQGAEEKLFF.

The chain employs TRBV19 and TRBJ2-1, with a tentative D call TRBD2 (5 bases). Germline values: CDR1 LNHDA, CDR2 SQIVND (reference sequence). CDR3 length: 14 residues. Between the trimmed V and J ends, which lost 8 bases and 5 bases, there was a span of 16 bases. The CDR3 DNA reads TGTGCCAGTGTAGACTACTTATCTAACAATGAGCAGTTCTTC. It yields the protein CASVDYLSNNEQFF.